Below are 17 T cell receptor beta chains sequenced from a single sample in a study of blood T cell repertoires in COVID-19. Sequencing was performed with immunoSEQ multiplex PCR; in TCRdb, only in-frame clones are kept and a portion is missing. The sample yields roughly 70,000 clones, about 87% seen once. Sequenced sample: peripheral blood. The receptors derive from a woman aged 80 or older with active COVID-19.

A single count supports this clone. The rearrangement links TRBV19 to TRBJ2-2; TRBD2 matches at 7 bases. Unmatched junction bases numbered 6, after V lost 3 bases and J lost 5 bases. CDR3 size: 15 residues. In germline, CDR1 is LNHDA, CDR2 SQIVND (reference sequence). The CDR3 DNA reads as TGTGCCAGTAGTATCCGGGACTATAGGACCGGGGAGCTGTTTTTT. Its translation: CASSIRDYRTGELFF.

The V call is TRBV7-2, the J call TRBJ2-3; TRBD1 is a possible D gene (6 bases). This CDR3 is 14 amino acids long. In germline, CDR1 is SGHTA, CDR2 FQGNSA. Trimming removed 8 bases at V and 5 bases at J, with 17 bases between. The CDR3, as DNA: TGTGCCAGCTTACCCCAGGGGCTGGAAGATACGCAGTATTTT. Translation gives CASLPQGLEDTQYF. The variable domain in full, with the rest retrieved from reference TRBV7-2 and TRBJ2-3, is GAGVSQSPSNKVTEKGKDVELRCDPISGHTALYWYRQSLGQGLEFLIYFQGNSAPDKSGLPSDRFSAERTGGSVSTLTIQRTQQEDSAVYLCASLPQGLEDTQYFGPGTRLTVL.

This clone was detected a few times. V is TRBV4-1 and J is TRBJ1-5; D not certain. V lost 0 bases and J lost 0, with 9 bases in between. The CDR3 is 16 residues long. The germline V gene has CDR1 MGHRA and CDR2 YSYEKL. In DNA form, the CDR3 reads TGCGCCAGCAGCCAAGACACGGTCTATAGCAATCAGCCCCAGCATTTT. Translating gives CASSQDTVYSNQPQHF.

The CDR3 bases are TGTGCCAGTAAGGAAGAGCGGGAGTCTGGTGGGACAAATGAGCAGTTCTTC. This codes for CASKEERESGGTNEQFF. The chain recombines TRBV19 with TRBJ2-1, with 8 nucleotides matching TRBD2. This CDR3 has 17 amino acids. CDR1 and CDR2 (germline): LNHDA, SQIVND (reference sequence). J was trimmed by 7 bases and V by 7 bases; bases with no gene match: 18. Combining the CDR3 with reference TRBV19 and TRBJ2-1 gives the whole variable domain DGGITQSPKYLFRKEGQNVTLSCEQNLNHDAMYWYRQDPGQGLRLIYYSQIVNDFQKGDIAEGYSVSREKKESFPLTVTSAQKNPTAFYLCASKEERESGGTNEQFFGPGTRLTVL.

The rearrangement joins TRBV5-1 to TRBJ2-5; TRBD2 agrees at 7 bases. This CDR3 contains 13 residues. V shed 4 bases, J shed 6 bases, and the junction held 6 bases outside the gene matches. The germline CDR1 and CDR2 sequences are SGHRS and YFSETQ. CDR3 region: CASSPGREQTQYF. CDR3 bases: TGCGCCAGCAGCCCAGGGCGGGAGCAGACCCAGTACTTC.

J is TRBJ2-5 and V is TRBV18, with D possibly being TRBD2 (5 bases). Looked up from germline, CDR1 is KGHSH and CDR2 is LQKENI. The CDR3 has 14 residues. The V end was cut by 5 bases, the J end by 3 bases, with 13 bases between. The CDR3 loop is CASSLVSGKETQYF. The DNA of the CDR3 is TGTGCCAGCTCATTGGTGTCGGGGAAAGAGACCCAGTACTTC. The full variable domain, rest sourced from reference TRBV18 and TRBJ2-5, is NAGVMQNPRHLVRRRGQEARLRCSPMKGHSHVYWYRQLPEEGLKFMVYLQKENIIDESGMPKERFSAEFPKEGPSILRIQQVVRGDSAAYFCASSLVSGKETQYFGPGTRLLVL.

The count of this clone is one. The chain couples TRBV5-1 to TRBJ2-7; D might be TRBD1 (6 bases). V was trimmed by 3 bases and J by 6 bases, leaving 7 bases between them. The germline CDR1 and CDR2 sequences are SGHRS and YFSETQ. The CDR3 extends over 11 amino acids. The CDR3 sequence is CASSSGVEQYF. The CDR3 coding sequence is TGCGCCAGCAGCTCAGGGGTCGAGCAGTACTTC.

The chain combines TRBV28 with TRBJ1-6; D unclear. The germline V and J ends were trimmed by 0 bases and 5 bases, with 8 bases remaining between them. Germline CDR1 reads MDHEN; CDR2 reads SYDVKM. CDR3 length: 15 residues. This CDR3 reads CASSLWGGNNSPLHF. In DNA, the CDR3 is TGTGCCAGCAGTTTATGGGGAGGAAATAATTCACCCCTCCACTTT.

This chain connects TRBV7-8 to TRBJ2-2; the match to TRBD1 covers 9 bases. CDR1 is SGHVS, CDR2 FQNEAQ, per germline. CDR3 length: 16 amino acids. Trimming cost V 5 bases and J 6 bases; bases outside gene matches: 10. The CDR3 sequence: CASSRDRGQGAGELFF. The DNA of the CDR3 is TGTGCCAGCAGCCGAGACCGGGGACAGGGAGCCGGGGAGCTGTTTTTT. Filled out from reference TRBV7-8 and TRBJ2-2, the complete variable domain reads GAGVSQSPRYKVAKRGQDVALRCDPISGHVSLFWYQQALGQGPEFLTYFQNEAQLDKSGLPSDRFFAERPEGSVSTLKIQRTQQEDSAVYLCASSRDRGQGAGELFFGEGSRLTVL.

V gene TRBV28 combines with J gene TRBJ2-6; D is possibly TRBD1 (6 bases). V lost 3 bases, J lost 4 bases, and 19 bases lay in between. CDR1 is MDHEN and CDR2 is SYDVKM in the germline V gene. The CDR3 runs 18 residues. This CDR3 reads CASSFPGGQGKGANVLTF. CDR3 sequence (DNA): TGTGCCAGCAGTTTCCCCGGTGGGCAGGGGAAAGGGGCCAACGTCCTGACTTTC.

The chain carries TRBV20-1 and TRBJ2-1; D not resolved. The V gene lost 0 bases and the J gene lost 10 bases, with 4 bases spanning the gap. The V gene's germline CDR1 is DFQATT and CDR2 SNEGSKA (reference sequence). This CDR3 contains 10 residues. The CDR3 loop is CSARDREQFF. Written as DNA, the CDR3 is TGCAGTGCTAGAGATAGAGAGCAGTTCTTC.

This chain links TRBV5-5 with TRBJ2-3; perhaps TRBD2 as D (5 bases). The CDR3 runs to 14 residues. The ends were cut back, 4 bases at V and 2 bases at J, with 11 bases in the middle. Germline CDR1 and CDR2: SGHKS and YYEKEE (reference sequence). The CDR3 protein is CASSPDFSTDTQYF. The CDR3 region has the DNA TGTGCCAGCAGCCCGGACTTTTCCACAGATACGCAGTATTTT.

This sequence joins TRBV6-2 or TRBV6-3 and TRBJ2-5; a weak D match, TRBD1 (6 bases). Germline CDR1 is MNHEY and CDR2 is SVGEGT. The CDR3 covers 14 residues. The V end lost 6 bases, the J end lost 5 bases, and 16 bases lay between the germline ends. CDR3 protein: CASSRHRVEETQYF. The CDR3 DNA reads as TGTGCCAGCAGCCGACACAGGGTTGAGGAGACCCAGTACTTC.

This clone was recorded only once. The CDR3 DNA reads TGTGCCAGCAGCCCATGGGGACAGGGGAAAAACATTCAGTACTTC. Protein product: CASSPWGQGKNIQYF. The gene calls are TRBV3-1 (or the pseudogene TRBV3-2) and TRBJ2-4, with 10 bases lining up with TRBD1. Germline CDR1 LGHDT, CDR2 YNNKEL (reference sequence). J lost 4 bases, V lost 4 bases, and 4 bases had no gene match. The CDR3 has 15 amino acids.

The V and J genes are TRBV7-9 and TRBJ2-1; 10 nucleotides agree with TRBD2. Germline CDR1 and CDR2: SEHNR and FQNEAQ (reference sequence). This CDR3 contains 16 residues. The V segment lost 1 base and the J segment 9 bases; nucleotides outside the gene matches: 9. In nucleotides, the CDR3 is TGTGCCAGCAGCTTAGGAGCGGGAGGGAGTAAGTTTGAGCAGTTCTTC. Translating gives CASSLGAGGSKFEQFF.

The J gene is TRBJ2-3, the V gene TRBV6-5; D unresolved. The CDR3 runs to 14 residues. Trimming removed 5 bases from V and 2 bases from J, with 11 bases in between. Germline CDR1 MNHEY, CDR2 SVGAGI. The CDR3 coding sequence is TGTGCCAGCAGTCCCTCACAGCACACAGATACGCAGTATTTT. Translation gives CASSPSQHTDTQYF.

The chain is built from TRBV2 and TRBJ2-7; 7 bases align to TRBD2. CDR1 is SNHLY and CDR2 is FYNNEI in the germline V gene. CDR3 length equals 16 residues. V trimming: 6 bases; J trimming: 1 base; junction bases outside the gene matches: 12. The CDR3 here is CASRDGLGVWSYEQYF. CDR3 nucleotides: TGTGCCAGCAGGGATGGACTAGGCGTGTGGTCCTACGAGCAGTACTTC.